This TCR beta chain came from a study of blood T cell repertoires in COVID-19. Study details: T cells, B-cell-depleted T cells, or PBMCs provided the cDNA or gDNA that served as material.

The V gene's germline CDR1 is SEHNR and CDR2 FQNEAQ (reference sequence). The CDR3 is made up of 15 amino acids. Trimming shortened V by 5 bases and J by 0 bases, and 12 bases separated the two germline ends. Produced via immunoSEQ multiplex PCR; TCRdb's table is partial and in-frame only. Of about 16,000 clones in the sample, 85% to 90% were seen once. Input material: peripheral blood. The sequence came from a man aged 55 to 70 with acute or convalescent COVID-19. The chain is built from TRBV7-9 and TRBJ2-3; D remains ambiguous. The CDR3 nucleotides are TGTGCCAGCAGCCCCGGGTGGCCTAGCACAGATACGCAGTATTTT. As protein: CASSPGWPSTDTQYF.